This T cell receptor (beta chain) was profiled in a study of T cells in Graves' hyperthyroidism and ophthalmopathy (dated by TCRdb to 2018 to 2020). For the study in its entirety: Peripheral blood was collected at initial diagnosis, before any treatment. A discovery cohort of approximately 100 patients, 43 with Graves' ophthalmopathy and roughly 59 with stable Graves' hyperthyroidism, was used to find distinguishing TCR V-J signatures. Prospective prediction of ophthalmopathy was tested in an independent validation cohort consisting of 18 hyperthyroidism patients and around 16 patients who later progressed to ophthalmopathy. The 100 or so discovery patients were randomly divided into training and test sets at a 7:3 ratio. In roughly six Graves' hyperthyroidism patients, the study also compared T-cell repertoires from thyroid tissue with T-cell repertoires from blood. Following sampling, methimazole starting at 30 mg daily was given to hyperthyroidism patients, and high-dose intravenous methylprednisolone was given to ophthalmopathy patients. According to the paper, TCR Vbeta CDR3 sequencing was carried out on 135 peripheral blood samples, which came from around 43 ophthalmopathy, about 75 hyperthyroidism and about 17 progressor patients. The research as a whole found: A 13 V-J signature model separated ophthalmopathy from stable hyperthyroidism, with roughly 88% sensitivity and 81.08% specificity in cross-validation and 80%/75% in testing. Blood samples also contained most of the expanded thyroid clonotypes (frequency above 0.001), which suggests that blood repertoires may reflect thyroid immune responses. No statistical method was used to set the sample size in advance, and investigators knew the group allocation. During validation, the model predicted progression to ophthalmopathy a median of about 6.3 months ahead of onset, with 70.59% sensitivity and 72% to 85% specificity.

The junction shows trimming of 3 bases on V and 5 bases on J, and the gene matches do not reach 6 bases of it. CDR1 GTSNPN and CDR2 SVGIG were looked up in the germline V gene (reference sequence). The CDR3 runs 13 amino acids, cysteine and phenylalanine included. Of the read, only the CDR3 DNA is kept; its 39 bases are in frame from base 1. There are many counts of this clonotype. Its target antigen remains unknown. No base quality values were provided; no much bigger clone lies one nucleotide off. Stable Graves' hyperthyroidism was defined as no progression to ophthalmopathy during 18 months of follow-up. Hyperthyroidism patients were aged 18 to 65 years and newly diagnosed, with disease duration of less than 2 months. Patients with uncontrolled infections, other autoimmune diseases, pregnancy or lactation were excluded. Clinical symptoms, serum thyroxine and TRAb, thyroid ultrasound, and orbital computed tomography formed the basis for the diagnoses. Ficoll-Paque density gradient centrifugation was used to isolate PBMCs from 9.5 to 10 ml of fresh peripheral blood. Trizol reagent was used to extract total RNA, and RNA quality was then checked on an Agilent 2100 Bioanalyzer.

Amplification of TCR beta CDR3 regions was carried out from RNA transcripts. The TCR CDR3 was subjected to a first round of RT-PCR using the HTBI primer set and the Qiagen OneStep RT-PCR kit. Libraries were constructed in a second round of multiplex PCR, after which size selection and purification were carried out. Libraries were sequenced paired-end with 100 bp reads on an Illumina HiSeq2000. For the original study's pipeline: Raw data were processed with SOAPnuke, discarding reads with adapters, uncalled bases, mean Phred below 15, or no exact constant-primer or identifier match. High-quality paired reads were merged using COPE v1.2.5, and each unique nucleotide sequence was defined as a clonotype. MiTCR v1.1 was used to align clonotypes to the IMGT TRBV, TRBD and TRBJ reference segments. Only V-J combinations with frequency above 0.0001, covering approximately 99% of repertoires, were analysed. A TCS score was defined as the ratio between F50 (clonal expansion) and ExV (chaos), using BLOSUM62-based TCRdist between CDR3 peptides within each V-J. Welch's t-statistics and random forest reduced approximately 520 V-J features to roughly 13, which were used in a naive Bayes classifier (R e1071). The public reads were run again by TCRdb, first through fastp at Q25 and then through MiXCR, and only productive beta chains were kept. Rows merge per CDR3 protein into single entries with the most common DNA and genes. None of the V and J calls come from the authors' own analysis; TCRdb made them. This sample comprises approximately 740,000 distinct CDR3 sequences, approximately 15% of them detected only once. About 10% of the sample goes to the ten largest clones.

Sequences were obtained from blood. The receptor was derived from a young woman with Graves' hyperthyroidism. The receptor chain draws on TRBV30 and TRBJ2-5; TRBD2 matches 7 bases in the middle. The CDR3 protein is CAWRRLARETQYF. The bases are TGTGCCTGGAGGCGACTAGCCCGGGAGACCCAGTACTTC.